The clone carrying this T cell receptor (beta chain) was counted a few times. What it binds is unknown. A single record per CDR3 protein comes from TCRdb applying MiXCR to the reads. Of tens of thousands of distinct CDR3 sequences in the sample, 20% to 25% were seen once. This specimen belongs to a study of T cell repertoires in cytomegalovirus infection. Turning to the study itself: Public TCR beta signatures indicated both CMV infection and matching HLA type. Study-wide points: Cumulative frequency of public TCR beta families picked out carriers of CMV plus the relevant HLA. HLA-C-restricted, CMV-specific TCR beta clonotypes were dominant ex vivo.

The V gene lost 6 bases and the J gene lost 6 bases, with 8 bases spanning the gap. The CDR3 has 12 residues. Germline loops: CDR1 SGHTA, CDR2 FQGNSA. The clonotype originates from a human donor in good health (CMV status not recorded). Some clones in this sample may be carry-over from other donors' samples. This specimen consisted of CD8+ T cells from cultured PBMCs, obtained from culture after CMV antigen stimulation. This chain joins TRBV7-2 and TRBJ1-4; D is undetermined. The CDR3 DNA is TGTGCCAGCAGGGTTGAGGATGAAAAACTGTTTTTT. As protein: CASRVEDEKLFF.